The source of this T cell receptor beta chain is a study of blood T cell repertoires in COVID-19. Seattle researchers signed up patients amid active infection and tracked them longitudinally. Generated by immunoSEQ multiplex PCR, the TCRdb table keeps only in-frame clones and is missing some. The profile covers about 150,000 clones, with roughly nine tenths appearing a single time and 10% to 15% taken by the ten largest. This clonotype originated in a man aged 18 to 35 with COVID-19, enrolled during active disease. The source material was peripheral blood.

DNA for the CDR3: TGTGCCAGCAGCTTGAGGACAGGGGTTACTAATGAAAAACTGTTTTTT. Translation gives CASSLRTGVTNEKLFF. This chain uses TRBV7-2 with TRBJ1-4; 9 nucleotides align to TRBD1. Trimming cost V 3 bases and J 2 bases; bases outside gene matches: 4. Germline V gene lookup returns CDR1 SGHTA and CDR2 FQGNSA. The CDR3 spans 16 residues.